What follows are 7 T cell receptor beta chains derived from one specimen sequenced in a study of T cells in Graves' hyperthyroidism and ophthalmopathy. The investigators amplified TCR beta CDR3 regions from RNA transcripts. RT-PCR in the first round (using the HTBI primer set) targeted the TCR CDR3. TCRdb ran MiXCR on the multiplex PCR reads and lists one entry per CDR3 protein. The sample lists 600,000 to 750,000 distinct CDR3 sequences, 15% to 20% seen once, with about 14% in the top ten. The sequenced material came from blood. These receptors were taken from a man aged 50 or older with Graves' hyperthyroidism.

In this sample, this clonotype turned up many times. The V and J genes are TRBV27 and TRBJ1-6; D gene unclear. In germline, CDR1 is MNHEY, CDR2 SMNVEV (reference sequence). The CDR3 has 14 residues. Trimming pared 6 bases from V and 3 bases from J, leaving 9 bases between. The CDR3 loop is CASRLGGYNSPLHF. The CDR3 DNA reads TGTGCCAGCAGGTTGGGAGGCTATAATTCACCCCTCCACTTT.

There are a few counts of this clonotype. The rearrangement joins TRBV27 to TRBJ2-2; 12 nucleotides match TRBD2. Germline assignment: CDR1 MNHEY and CDR2 SMNVEV (reference sequence). Unmatched junction bases numbered 11, after V lost 10 bases and J lost 8 bases. The CDR3 is 15 amino acids. Here the CDR3 DNA reads TGTGCCACCGCTAAGACTAGCGGGAGAGTGGGGGAGCTGTTTTTT. Amino acid sequence: CATAKTSGRVGELFF.

This clonotype was counted at least ten times. V and J are TRBV12-3 or TRBV12-4 and TRBJ2-4; D is possibly TRBD1 (5 bases). V lost 6 bases to trimming and J lost 6 bases, with 24 bases between them. This CDR3 contains 17 residues. The CDR3 region is CASSLLPDISGRNIQYF. Here the CDR3 DNA reads TGTGCCAGCAGCCTTCTACCGGACATCTCGGGCCGAAACATTCAGTACTTC.

V gene TRBV4-2 combines with J gene TRBJ2-7; D not certain. Germline V gene data show CDR1 as LGHNA and CDR2 as YNFKEQ. The CDR3 has 14 residues. V lost 1 base and J lost 1, with 8 bases in between. CDR3: CASSQGVISYEQYF. DNA of the CDR3: TGTGCCAGCAGCCAAGGGGTTATTTCCTACGAGCAGTACTTC.

The V call is TRBV7-8, the J call TRBJ2-1; a weak D match, TRBD2 (6 bases). CDR3 length: 15 amino acids. In germline, CDR1 is SGHVS, CDR2 FQNEAQ. Trimming shortened V by 2 bases and J by 9 bases, and 17 bases separated the two germline ends. The CDR3 nucleotides are TGTGCCAGCAGCTTAACGGCGGGGAGAAGTGGTGAGCAGTTCTTC. Translated: CASSLTAGRSGEQFF.

This clonotype was seen only a few times. The chain recombines TRBV20-1 with TRBJ2-4; 13 bases are a match to TRBD2. V shed 5 bases and J 2 bases; nucleotides not matched to a gene: 9. CDR3 length equals 17 residues. The germline V gene has CDR1 DFQATT and CDR2 SNEGSKA (reference sequence). CDR3: CSAEGLAGIGSKNIQYF. The DNA of the CDR3 is TGCAGTGCTGAGGGACTAGCGGGAATCGGGTCCAAAAACATTCAGTACTTC.

The V call is TRBV20-1, the J call TRBJ1-2; TRBD1 matches 12 bases. The CDR3 is 18 amino acids. J was trimmed by 4 bases and V by 0 bases; bases with no gene match: 12. Germline V gene sequence: CDR1 DFQATT, CDR2 SNEGSKA (reference sequence). CDR3 DNA: TGCAGTGCTAGAGATGCTCGATCACCGGGACAGGGGGCCTATGGCTACACCTTC. It specifies CSARDARSPGQGAYGYTF.